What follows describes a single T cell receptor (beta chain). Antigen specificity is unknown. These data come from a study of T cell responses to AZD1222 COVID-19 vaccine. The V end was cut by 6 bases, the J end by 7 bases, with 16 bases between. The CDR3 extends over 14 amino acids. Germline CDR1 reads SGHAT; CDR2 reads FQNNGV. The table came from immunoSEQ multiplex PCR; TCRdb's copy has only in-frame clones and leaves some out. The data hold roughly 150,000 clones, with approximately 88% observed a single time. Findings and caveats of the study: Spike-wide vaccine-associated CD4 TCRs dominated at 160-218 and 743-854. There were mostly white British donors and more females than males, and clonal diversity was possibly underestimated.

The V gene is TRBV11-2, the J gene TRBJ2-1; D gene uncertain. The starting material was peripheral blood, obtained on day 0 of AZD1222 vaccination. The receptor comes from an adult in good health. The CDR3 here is CASSSLSYGNEQFF. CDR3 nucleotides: TGTGCCAGCAGTTCACTTTCCTACGGGAATGAGCAGTTCTTC.